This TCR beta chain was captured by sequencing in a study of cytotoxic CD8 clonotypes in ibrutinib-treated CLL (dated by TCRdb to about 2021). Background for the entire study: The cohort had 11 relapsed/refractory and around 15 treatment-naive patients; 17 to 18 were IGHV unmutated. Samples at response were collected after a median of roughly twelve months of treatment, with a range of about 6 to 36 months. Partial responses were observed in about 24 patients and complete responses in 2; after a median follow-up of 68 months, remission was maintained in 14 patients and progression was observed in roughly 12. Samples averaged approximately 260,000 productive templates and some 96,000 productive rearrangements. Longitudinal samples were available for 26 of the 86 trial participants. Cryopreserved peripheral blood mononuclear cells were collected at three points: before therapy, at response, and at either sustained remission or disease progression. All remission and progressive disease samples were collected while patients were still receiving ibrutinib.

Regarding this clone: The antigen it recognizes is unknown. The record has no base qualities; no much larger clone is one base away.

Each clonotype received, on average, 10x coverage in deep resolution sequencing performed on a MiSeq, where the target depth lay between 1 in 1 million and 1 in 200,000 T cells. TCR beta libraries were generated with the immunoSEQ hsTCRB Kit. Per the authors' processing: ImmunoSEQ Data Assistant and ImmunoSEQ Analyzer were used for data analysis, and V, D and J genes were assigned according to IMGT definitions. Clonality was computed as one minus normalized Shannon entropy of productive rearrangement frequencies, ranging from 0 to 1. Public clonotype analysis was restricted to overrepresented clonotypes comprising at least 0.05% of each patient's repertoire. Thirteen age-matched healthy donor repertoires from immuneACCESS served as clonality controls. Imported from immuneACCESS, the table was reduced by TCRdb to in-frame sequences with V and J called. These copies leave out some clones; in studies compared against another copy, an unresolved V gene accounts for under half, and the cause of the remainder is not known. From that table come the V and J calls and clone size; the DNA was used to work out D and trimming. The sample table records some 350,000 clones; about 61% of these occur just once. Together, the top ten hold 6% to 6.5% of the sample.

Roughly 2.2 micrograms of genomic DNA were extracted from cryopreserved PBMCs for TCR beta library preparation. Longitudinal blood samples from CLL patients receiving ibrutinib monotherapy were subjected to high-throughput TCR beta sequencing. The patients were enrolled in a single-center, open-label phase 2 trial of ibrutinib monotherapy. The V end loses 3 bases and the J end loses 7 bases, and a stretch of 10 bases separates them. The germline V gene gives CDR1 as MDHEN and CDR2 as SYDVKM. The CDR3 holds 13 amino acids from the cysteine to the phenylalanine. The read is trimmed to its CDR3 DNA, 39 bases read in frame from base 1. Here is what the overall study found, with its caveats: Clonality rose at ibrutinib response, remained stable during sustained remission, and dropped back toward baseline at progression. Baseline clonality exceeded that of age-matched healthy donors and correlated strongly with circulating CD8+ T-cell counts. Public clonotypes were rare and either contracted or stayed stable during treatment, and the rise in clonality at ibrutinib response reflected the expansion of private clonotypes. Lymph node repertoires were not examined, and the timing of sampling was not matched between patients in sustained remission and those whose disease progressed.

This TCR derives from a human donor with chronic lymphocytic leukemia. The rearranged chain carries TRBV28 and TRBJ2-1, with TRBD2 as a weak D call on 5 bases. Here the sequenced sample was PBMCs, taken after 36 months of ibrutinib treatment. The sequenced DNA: TGTGCCAGCAGTTTTGTAGGAGGAAATGAGCAGTTCTTC. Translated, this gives CASSFVGGNEQFF. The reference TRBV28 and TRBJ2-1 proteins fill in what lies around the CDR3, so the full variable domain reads DVKVTQSSRYLVKRTGEKVFLECVQDMDHENMFWYRQDPGLGLRLIYFSYDVKMKEKGDIPEGYSVSREKKERFSLILESASTNQTSMYLCASSFVGGNEQFFGPGTRLTVL.